This T cell receptor (beta chain) was identified during a study of beta chain features in type 1 diabetes. CDR1 and CDR2 (germline): SGHAT, FQNNGV. The CDR3 extends over 12 amino acids. V dropped 0 bases and J dropped 5 bases, with 4 bases sitting between them. As every portion of the isolated RNA was reverse transcribed, the sequencing read expressed TCRB transcripts. Clones were read by immunoSEQ multiplex PCR, and TCRdb kept only the in-frame ones, dropping some. The table includes hundreds of thousands of clones, about 30% detected once. This sequence was found in a man between 18 and 35 years old in good health. Sequenced input: naive CD4+ T cells from blood. V usage is TRBV11-2 and J usage is TRBJ1-2, with no clear D. CDR3 protein: CASSLDRYGYTF. The CDR3 DNA follows: TGTGCCAGCAGCTTAGACCGGTATGGCTACACCTTC.